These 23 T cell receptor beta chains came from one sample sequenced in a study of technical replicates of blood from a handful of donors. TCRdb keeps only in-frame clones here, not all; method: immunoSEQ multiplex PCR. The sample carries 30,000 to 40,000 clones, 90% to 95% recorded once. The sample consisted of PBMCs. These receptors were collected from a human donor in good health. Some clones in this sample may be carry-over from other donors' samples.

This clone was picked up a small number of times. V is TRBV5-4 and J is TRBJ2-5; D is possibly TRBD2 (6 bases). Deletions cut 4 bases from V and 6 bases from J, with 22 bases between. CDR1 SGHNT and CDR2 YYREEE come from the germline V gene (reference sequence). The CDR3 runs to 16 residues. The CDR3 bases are TGTGCCAGCAGCCGGACGGGACTCATGGTATCGAAGACCCAGTACTTC. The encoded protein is CASSRTGLMVSKTQYF. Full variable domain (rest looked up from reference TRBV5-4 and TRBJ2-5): ETGVTQSPTHLIKTRGQQVTLRCSSQSGHNTVSWYQQALGQGPQFIFQYYREEENGRGNFPPRFSGLQFPNYSSELNVNALELDDSALYLCASSRTGLMVSKTQYFGPGTRLLVL.

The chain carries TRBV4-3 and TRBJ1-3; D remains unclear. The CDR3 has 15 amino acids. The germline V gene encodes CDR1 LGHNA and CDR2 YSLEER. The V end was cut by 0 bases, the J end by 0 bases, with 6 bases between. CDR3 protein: CASSQDIVSGNTIYF. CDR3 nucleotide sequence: TGCGCCAGCAGCCAAGATATAGTCTCTGGAAACACCATATATTTT.

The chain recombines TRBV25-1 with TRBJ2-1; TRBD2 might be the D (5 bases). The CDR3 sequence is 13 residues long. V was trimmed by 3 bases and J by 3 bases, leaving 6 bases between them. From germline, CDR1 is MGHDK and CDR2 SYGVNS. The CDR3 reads CASSDGDYNEQFF. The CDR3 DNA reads TGTGCCAGCAGTGACGGGGACTACAATGAGCAGTTCTTC.

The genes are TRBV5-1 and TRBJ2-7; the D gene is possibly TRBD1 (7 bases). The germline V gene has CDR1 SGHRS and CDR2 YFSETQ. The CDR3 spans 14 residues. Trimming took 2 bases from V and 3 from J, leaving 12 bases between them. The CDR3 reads CASSFNRGLYEQYF. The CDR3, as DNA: TGCGCCAGCAGCTTCAACAGGGGACTCTACGAGCAGTACTTC.

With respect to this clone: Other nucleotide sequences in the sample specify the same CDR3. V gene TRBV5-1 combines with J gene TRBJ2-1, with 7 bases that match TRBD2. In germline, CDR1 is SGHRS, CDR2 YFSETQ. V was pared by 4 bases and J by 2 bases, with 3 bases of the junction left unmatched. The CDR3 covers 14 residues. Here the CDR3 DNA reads TGCGCCAGCAGCCCCAGCGGGGCCTACAATGAGCAGTTCTTC. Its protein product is CASSPSGAYNEQFF.

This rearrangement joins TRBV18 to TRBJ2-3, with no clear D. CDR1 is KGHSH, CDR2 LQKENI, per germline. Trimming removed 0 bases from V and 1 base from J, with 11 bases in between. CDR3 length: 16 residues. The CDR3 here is CASSPPAWLGTDTQYF. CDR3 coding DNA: TGTGCCAGCTCACCACCCGCCTGGCTGGGCACAGATACGCAGTATTTT.

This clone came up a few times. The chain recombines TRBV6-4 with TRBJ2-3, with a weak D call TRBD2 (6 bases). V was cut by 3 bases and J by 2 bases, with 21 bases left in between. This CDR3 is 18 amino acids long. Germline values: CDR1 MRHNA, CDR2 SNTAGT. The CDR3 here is CASSERSTSLSSTDTQYF. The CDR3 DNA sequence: TGTGCCAGCAGTGAGAGAAGTACTAGCCTTTCCTCCACAGATACGCAGTATTTT.

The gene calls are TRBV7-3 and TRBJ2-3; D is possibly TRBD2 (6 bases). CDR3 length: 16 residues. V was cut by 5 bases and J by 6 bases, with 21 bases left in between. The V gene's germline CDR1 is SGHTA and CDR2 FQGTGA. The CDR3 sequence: CASSLTTSDGEDTQYF. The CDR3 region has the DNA TGTGCCAGCAGCCTCACGACTAGTGATGGGGAGGATACGCAGTATTTT.

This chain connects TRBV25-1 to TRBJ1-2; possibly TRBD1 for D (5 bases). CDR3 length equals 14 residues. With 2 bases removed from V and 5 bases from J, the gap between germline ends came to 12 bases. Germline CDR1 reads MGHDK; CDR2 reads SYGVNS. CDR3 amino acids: CASSEEAGRYGYTF. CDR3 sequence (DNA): TGTGCCAGCAGTGAAGAGGCAGGGAGGTATGGCTACACCTTC.

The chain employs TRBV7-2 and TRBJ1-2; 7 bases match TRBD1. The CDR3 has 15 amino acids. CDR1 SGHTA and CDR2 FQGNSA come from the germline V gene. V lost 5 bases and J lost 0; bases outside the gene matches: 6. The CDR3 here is CASSRPGTANYGYTF. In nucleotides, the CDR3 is TGTGCCAGCAGCAGACCGGGGACAGCTAACTATGGCTACACCTTC.

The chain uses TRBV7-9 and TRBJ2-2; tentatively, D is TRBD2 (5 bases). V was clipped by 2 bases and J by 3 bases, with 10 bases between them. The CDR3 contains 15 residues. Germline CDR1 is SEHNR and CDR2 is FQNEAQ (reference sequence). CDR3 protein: CASSLLSGYTGELFF. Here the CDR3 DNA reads TGTGCCAGCAGCTTACTTTCGGGGTACACCGGGGAGCTGTTTTTT.

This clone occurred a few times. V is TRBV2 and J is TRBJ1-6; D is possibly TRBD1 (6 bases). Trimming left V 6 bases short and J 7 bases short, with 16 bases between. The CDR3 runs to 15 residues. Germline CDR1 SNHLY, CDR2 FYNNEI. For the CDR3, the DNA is TGTGCCAGCAGGACCTACAGGGAGGGCAATTCACCCCTCCACTTT. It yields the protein CASRTYREGNSPLHF. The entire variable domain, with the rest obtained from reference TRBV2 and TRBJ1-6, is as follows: EPEVTQTPSHQVTQMGQEVILRCVPISNHLYFYWYRQILGQKVEFLVSFYNNEISEKSEIFDDQFSVERPDGSNFTLKIRSTKLEDSAMYFCASRTYREGNSPLHFGNGTRLTVT.

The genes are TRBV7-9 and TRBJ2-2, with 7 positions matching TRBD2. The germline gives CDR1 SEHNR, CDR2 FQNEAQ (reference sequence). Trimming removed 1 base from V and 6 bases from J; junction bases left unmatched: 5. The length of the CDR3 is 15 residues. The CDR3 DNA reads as TGTGCCAGCAGCTTAGGAGGCGGGGGACCCGGGGAGCTGTTTTTT. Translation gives CASSLGGGGPGELFF.

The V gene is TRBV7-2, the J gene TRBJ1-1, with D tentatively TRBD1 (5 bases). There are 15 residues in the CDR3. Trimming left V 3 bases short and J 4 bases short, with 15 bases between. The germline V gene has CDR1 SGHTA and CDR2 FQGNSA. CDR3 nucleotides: TGTGCCAGCAGCTTCTCAGGGAATATAGGCACTGAAGCTTTCTTT. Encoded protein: CASSFSGNIGTEAFF.

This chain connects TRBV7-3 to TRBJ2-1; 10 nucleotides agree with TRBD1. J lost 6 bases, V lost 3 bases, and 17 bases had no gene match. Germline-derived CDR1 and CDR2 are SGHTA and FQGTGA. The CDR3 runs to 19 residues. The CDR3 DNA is TGTGCCAGCAGCTTGGTTCGTCCGGGACAGGGGCGGGGGCTCAATGAGCAGTTCTTC. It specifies CASSLVRPGQGRGLNEQFF. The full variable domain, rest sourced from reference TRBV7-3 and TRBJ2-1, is GAGVSQTPSNKVTEKGKYVELRCDPISGHTALYWYRQSLGQGPEFLIYFQGTGAADDSGLPNDRFFAVRPEGSVSTLKIQRTERGDSAVYLCASSLVRPGQGRGLNEQFFGPGTRLTVL.

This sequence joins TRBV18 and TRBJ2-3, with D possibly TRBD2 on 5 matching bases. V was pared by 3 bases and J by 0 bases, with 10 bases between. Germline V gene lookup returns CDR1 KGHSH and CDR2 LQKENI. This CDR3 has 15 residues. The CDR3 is CASSPWRTSTDTQYF. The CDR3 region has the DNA TGTGCCAGCTCACCCTGGCGGACTAGCACAGATACGCAGTATTTT. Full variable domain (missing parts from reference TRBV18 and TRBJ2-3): NAGVMQNPRHLVRRRGQEARLRCSPMKGHSHVYWYRQLPEEGLKFMVYLQKENIIDESGMPKERFSAEFPKEGPSILRIQQVVRGDSAAYFCASSPWRTSTDTQYFGPGTRLTVL.

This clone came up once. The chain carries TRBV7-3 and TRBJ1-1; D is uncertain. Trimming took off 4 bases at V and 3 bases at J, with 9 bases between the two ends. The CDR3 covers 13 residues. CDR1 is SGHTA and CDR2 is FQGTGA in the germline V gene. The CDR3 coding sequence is TGTGCCAGCAGCTATGATCCGGACACTGAAGCTTTCTTT. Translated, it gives CASSYDPDTEAFF.

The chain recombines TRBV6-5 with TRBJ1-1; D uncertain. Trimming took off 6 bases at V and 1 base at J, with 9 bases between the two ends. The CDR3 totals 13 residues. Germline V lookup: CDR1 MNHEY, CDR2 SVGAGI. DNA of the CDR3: TGTGCCAGCAGCCGAGGTGGGAACACTGAAGCTTTCTTT. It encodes CASSRGGNTEAFF.

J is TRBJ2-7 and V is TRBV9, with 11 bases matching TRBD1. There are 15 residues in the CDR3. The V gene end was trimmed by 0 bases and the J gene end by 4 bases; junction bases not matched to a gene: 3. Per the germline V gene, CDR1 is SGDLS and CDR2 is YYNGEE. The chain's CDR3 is CASSVAGTGGYEQYF. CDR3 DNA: TGTGCCAGCAGCGTAGCCGGGACAGGGGGTTACGAGCAGTACTTC.

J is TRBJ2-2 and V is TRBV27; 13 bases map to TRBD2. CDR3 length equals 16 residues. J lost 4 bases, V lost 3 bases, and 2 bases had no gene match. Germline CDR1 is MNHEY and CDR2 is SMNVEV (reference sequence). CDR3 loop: CASSFGLAGVTGELFF. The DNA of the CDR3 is TGTGCCAGCAGTTTTGGACTAGCGGGGGTCACCGGGGAGCTGTTTTTT.

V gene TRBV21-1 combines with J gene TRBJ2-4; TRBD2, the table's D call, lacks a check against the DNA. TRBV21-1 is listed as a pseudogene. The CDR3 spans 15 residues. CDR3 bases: TGTGCCAGCAGCACCCAGACGGGCGGGAGGAACATTCAGTACTTC. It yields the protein CASSTQTGGRNIQYF.

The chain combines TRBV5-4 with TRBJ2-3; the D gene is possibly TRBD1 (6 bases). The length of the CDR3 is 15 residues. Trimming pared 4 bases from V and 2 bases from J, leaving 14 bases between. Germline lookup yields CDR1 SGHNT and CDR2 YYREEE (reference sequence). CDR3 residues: CASSPGDSDTDTQYF. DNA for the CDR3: TGTGCCAGCAGCCCAGGGGATAGTGACACAGATACGCAGTATTTT.

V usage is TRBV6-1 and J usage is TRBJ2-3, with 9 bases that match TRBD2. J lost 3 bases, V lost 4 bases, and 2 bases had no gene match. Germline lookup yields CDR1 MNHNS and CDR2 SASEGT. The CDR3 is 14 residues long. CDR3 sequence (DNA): TGTGCCAGCAGTGGCGGGGGGGCTACAGATACGCAGTATTTT. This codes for CASSGGGATDTQYF.